Following are 17 T cell receptor beta chains from one sample sequenced in a study of tumor and adjacent non-tumor tissue in lung cancer. No cell sorting was done before RNA was extracted from the tissue. A modified ARM-PCR protocol with three rounds of nested PCR amplified TCRbeta. TCRdb reprocessed the multiplex PCR reads with MiXCR, giving one entry per CDR3 protein. The profile shows 100,000 to 150,000 distinct CDR3 sequences, around three fifths of them singletons. The sequenced sample was lung tumor tissue. Receptor source: a man aged 25-45 years with non-small cell lung cancer.

This clonotype was recorded only once. A clone one base away is much larger, so this may be a read error. The chain carries TRBV4-2 and TRBJ2-1; 12 bases map to TRBD2. The CDR3 totals 15 residues. CDR1 is LGHNA, CDR2 YNFKEQ, per germline. CDR3 protein: CVSSLWTSGADEQFF. CDR3 nucleotides: TGTGTCAGCAGCCTATGGACTAGCGGGGCCGATGAGCAGTTCTTC.

This clonotype is labeled medium-sized. The rearrangement uses TRBV11-2 and TRBJ2-7; D is perhaps TRBD1 (6 bases). Trimming removed 6 bases from V and 7 bases from J, with 19 bases in between. There are 14 residues in the CDR3. The germline V gene has CDR1 SGHAT and CDR2 FQNNGV. This CDR3 is CASRPGHRVGEQYF. The CDR3 DNA reads as TGTGCCAGCAGGCCGGGACACAGGGTAGGAGAGCAGTACTTC.

The chain employs TRBV28 and TRBJ1-4, with 9 bases lining up with TRBD1. This CDR3 has 15 residues. Germline CDR1 is MDHEN and CDR2 is SYDVKM. V dropped 8 bases and J dropped 8; count of bases not matched to a gene: 12. The CDR3: CASGPPTGGKEKLFF. In DNA form, the CDR3 reads TGTGCCAGCGGTCCCCCAACAGGGGGCAAAGAAAAACTGTTTTTT.

On this clonotype: A read error is likely, as this CDR3 ends without the conserved phenylalanine or tryptophan. This chain joins TRBV12-3 or TRBV12-4 and TRBJ2-4; possibly TRBD2 for D (5 bases). V lost 3 bases and J 7 bases, leaving 10 bases between the germline ends. The CDR3 contains 13 residues. This CDR3 reads CASSLGRGNIQYI. The CDR3 DNA is TGTGCCAGCAGTTTGGGCAGAGGGAACATTCAGTACATC.

Turning to this clonotype: Being one base from a much bigger clone, this may be a read error. The V gene is TRBV28, the J gene TRBJ2-1; 7 positions agree with TRBD1. The ends lost 3 bases at V and 5 bases at J; junction bases unmatched: 7. CDR1 and CDR2 from the germline V gene are MDHEN and SYDVKM. The CDR3 sequence is 15 residues long. The CDR3 DNA sequence: TGTGCCAGCAGTTTCCCCGGACAGGTCCACAATGAGCAGTTCTTC. Amino acid sequence: CASSFPGQVHNEQFF.

This clonotype was found many times. The chain recombines TRBV29-1 with TRBJ1-4; weak D call: TRBD1 (5 bases). The CDR3 is 11 amino acids. V was trimmed by 7 bases and J by 6 bases, leaving 9 bases between them. Germline V gene data show CDR1 as SQVTM and CDR2 as ANQGSEA. The CDR3 bases are TGCAGCGCCTGGGACGATGAAAAACTGTTTTTT. Protein: CSAWDDEKLFF.

A few counts support this clonotype. The genes are TRBV5-1 and TRBJ2-7; D tentatively fits TRBD1 or TRBD2 (5 bases each). Looked up from germline, CDR1 is SGHRS and CDR2 is YFSETQ. The CDR3 consists of 16 residues. Trimming cost V 4 bases and J 0 bases, with 17 bases left between them. CDR3 protein: CASSLEDTAYSYEQYF. The CDR3 region has the DNA TGCGCCAGCAGCCTGGAGGACACGGCTTACTCCTACGAGCAGTACTTC.

This clonotype has a single count. At one end the junction does not follow the germline gene, possibly because of a read error. V gene TRBV4-1 combines with J gene TRBJ1-4, with D possibly matching TRBD1 (5 bases). Germline CDR1 is MGHRA and CDR2 is YSYEKL. The CDR3 covers 15 residues. The CDR3 loop reads CAGSLRQTTNERLFF. The CDR3 DNA follows: TGCGCCGGCAGCCTCCGACAGACAACTAATGAAAGACTGTTTTTT.

With regard to this clonotype: This may stem from a read error, because a much larger clone lies one nucleotide away. The CDR3 end shows no conserved phenylalanine or tryptophan, and so a read error is likely. The chain employs TRBV20-1 and TRBJ1-2; no clear D gene. With 7 bases removed from V and 5 bases from J, the gap between germline ends came to 14 bases. The CDR3 is 12 residues long. Germline CDR1 is DFQATT and CDR2 is SNEGSKA (reference sequence). CDR3 sequence (DNA): TGCAGTGGTGGCCCAAGAGGGTATGGCTACACCTAC. Its translation is CSGGPRGYGYTY.

With respect to this clonotype: One junction end disagrees with the germline gene, perhaps due to a read error. CDR3 in DNA: TGTGCCAGCAGTCCGACCAGCAATCGACTAGATATGCAGTATTTT. This codes for CASSPTSNRLDMQYF. J is TRBJ2-3 and V is TRBV12-3 or TRBV12-4; TRBD2 is a possible D gene (6 bases). The CDR3 spans 15 residues.

On this clonotype: One end of the junction is discordant with germline, which a read error may explain. V and J are TRBV20-1 and TRBJ2-2; weak D call: TRBD2 (5 bases). Per germline, CDR1 DFQATT and CDR2 SNEGSKA (reference sequence). This CDR3 is 15 amino acids long. The CDR3: CSATGSPQRPGKLFF. Written as DNA, the CDR3 is TGTAGTGCTACTGGCAGTCCACAGAGACCCGGGAAGCTGTTTTTT.

Of note for this clonotype: This clone may be a read error of a much larger clone one base away. The rearrangement joins TRBV20-1 to TRBJ1-1, with a tentative D call TRBD1 (6 bases). Per germline, CDR1 DFQATT and CDR2 SNEGSKA (reference sequence). CDR3 length equals 15 residues. DNA for the CDR3: TGCAGTGCTAGAGACGGTCGGGGGCTAGGGACTGAAGCTTCCTTT. The encoded protein is CSARDGRGLGTEASF.

To note about this clonotype: The germline gene is not matched at one end of the junction; a read error may be the cause. The chain links TRBV6-5 to TRBJ1-2; D ambiguous. The CDR3 covers 15 residues. Germline-derived CDR1 and CDR2 are MNHEY and SVGAGI. The CDR3 sequence is CASSYVDWGTDGYIF. CDR3 DNA sequence: TGTGCCAGCAGTTACGTGGACTGGGGAACGGATGGCTACATCTTC.

Regarding this clonotype: A read error may produce the germline difference seen at one junction end. V gene TRBV6-5 combines with J gene TRBJ1-6, with unresolved D. The CDR3 extends over 13 amino acids. CDR1 and CDR2 (germline): MNHEY, SVGAGI. The CDR3 sequence is CACSQRLGSPLHF. As DNA, the CDR3 is TGTGCCTGCAGTCAGAGGTTGGGTTCACCCCTCCACTTT.

Details on this clonotype: Compared with germline, one end of the junction differs, possibly owing to a read error. The V gene is TRBV11-2, the J gene TRBJ1-2; D is uncertain. The CDR3 has 12 amino acids. Per germline, CDR1 SGHAT and CDR2 FQNNGV. The CDR3 sequence is CASSLGDYGYAF. The CDR3 nucleotides read TGTGCCAGCAGCTTAGGTGACTATGGCTACGCCTTC.

Turning to this clonotype: A read error may produce the germline difference seen at one junction end. The chain has TRBV4-1 and TRBJ2-7; D possibly corresponds to TRBD1 (6 bases). Per germline, CDR1 MGHRA and CDR2 YSYEKL. There are 16 residues in the CDR3. CDR3 coding DNA: TGCGCCAACACCCAAGACGAGACAGGACAGACCTACGGGCAGTACTTC. It is translated as CANTQDETGQTYGQYF.

This clonotype was detected a few times. It may be a read error: a sequence one base away is much more abundant. Because it lacks the conserved phenylalanine or tryptophan at the end, this CDR3 is likely a read error. CDR3 protein: CASSFLGQPQHL. CDR3 in DNA: TGTGCCAGCAGTTTTCTAGGTCAGCCCCAGCATCTT. This chain uses TRBV12-3 or TRBV12-4 with TRBJ1-5; D is undetermined. The CDR3 runs to 12 residues. Trimming stripped 3 bases from V and 6 bases from J, with 6 bases between.